This is a list of T cell receptor beta chains from one sample in a study of cytomegalovirus exposure and HLA in healthy donors. Assay: immunoSEQ multiplex PCR; the TCRdb copy retains only in-frame clones and omits some. The data contain under 200,000 clones, 70% to 90% of them seen just once; the ten biggest clones take up around 6%. Sample: PBMCs. These TCRs come from a woman in her twenties or thirties in good health and CMV-seronegative. CDR3s include the opening cysteine and the closing phenylalanine or tryptophan. D genes are given only for firm matches. For some rows the clone size is stated as once, few or many, or as a class when expanded; others skip it.

NA,NA,TRBV9,TRBJ2-1,TGTGCCAGCAGCGCCGAGCCGGGGGGCGATGAGCAGTTCTTC,CASSAEPGGDEQFF
few,TRBD1,TRBV7-8,TRBJ1-1,TGTGCCAGCAGCTTAGAGTGGGACAGTACTGAAGCTTTCTTT,CASSLEWDSTEAFF
NA,TRBD1,TRBV10-3,TRBJ2-7,TGTGCCATCAGGGAAGGGGCCGGGACAGGGGCCTACGAGCAGTACTTC,CAIREGAGTGAYEQYF
NA,TRBD2,TRBV7-7,TRBJ2-1,TGTGCTAGCAGCTTAACCCTAGCGGACTACAATGAGCAGTTCTTC,CASSLTLADYNEQFF
NA,TRBD1,TRBV6-6,TRBJ1-2,TGTGCCAGCAGTTACTCGGGACAGAGTAACTATGGCTACACCTTC,CASSYSGQSNYGYTF
NA,NA,TRBV7-8,TRBJ1-3,TGTGCCAGCAGCTCCCACGGGGGGGCCTCTGGAAACACCATATATTTT,CASSSHGGASGNTIYF
NA,NA,TRBV2,TRBJ2-1,TGTGCCAGCAGTGTGAAGGGGGGGACTTACAATGAGCAGTTCTTC,CASSVKGGTYNEQFF
NA,NA,TRBV13,TRBJ1-1,TGTGCCAGCAGCTTTCGGGGGGCATTGGAAACTGAAGCTTTCTTT,CASSFRGALETEAFF
NA,NA,TRBV4-3,TRBJ2-3,TGCGCCAGCAGCCAAGGGGTGAAAGGTGATACGCAGTATTTT,CASSQGVKGDTQYF
NA,TRBD1,TRBV11-2,TRBJ2-7,TGTGCCAGCAGCATACAGGGGAACTCCTACGAGCAGTACTTC,CASSIQGNSYEQYF
NA,NA,TRBV7-2,TRBJ1-3,TGTGCCAGCAGCTTAGCGTACGGATCTGGAAACACCATATATTTT,CASSLAYGSGNTIYF
once,NA,TRBV6-5,TRBJ1-2,TGTGCCAGCAGACCTGACAGCTGGACTAGCTATGGCTACACCTTC,CASRPDSWTSYGYTF
NA,NA,TRBV7-9,TRBJ1-4,TGTGCCAGCAGCGAAAGTGGATCAACTAATGAAAAACTGTTTTTT,CASSESGSTNEKLFF
NA,TRBD1,TRBV7-8,TRBJ2-7,TGTGCCAGCAGCTCCGGGACAGGAGTCTTGGGGCAGTACTTC,CASSSGTGVLGQYF
NA,NA,TRBV7-2,TRBJ1-1,TGTGCCAGCGGACTGATACAGGGTACTGAAGCTTTCTTT,CASGLIQGTEAFF
NA,NA,TRBV15,TRBJ1-6,TGTGCCACCAGCAGAGTGAATTCACCCCTCCACTTT,CATSRVNSPLHF
NA,NA,TRBV10-3,TRBJ2-7,TGTGCCATCAGTTCTCCGGGACCCAACTCCTACGAGCAGTACTTC,CAISSPGPNSYEQYF
NA,NA,TRBV7-9,TRBJ2-7,TGTGCCAGCAGCTTTGACAGAGCTAACTACGAGCAGTACTTC,CASSFDRANYEQYF
NA,NA,TRBV4-1,TRBJ1-2,TGCGCCAGCAGCCAAAGGAGTGGGGGGTCCTATGGCTACACCTTC,CASSQRSGGSYGYTF
once,TRBD1,TRBV2,TRBJ2-7,TGTGCCAGCAGACAACAGGGGACGACCTACGAGCAGTACTTC,CASRQQGTTYEQYF
once,NA,TRBV4-2,TRBJ1-3,TGTGCCAGCAGCCAAGAGGCACAGGGATCGTCTGGAAACACCATATATTTT,CASSQEAQGSSGNTIYF
NA,NA,TRBV13,TRBJ1-1,TGTGCCAGCAGTTCGAGTGCCGAGGGACCGATCAACACTGAAGCTTTCTTT,CASSSSAEGPINTEAFF
NA,TRBD2,TRBV11-2,TRBJ2-5,TGTGCCAGCAGCAGTCAACTAGCGGGGGTTCGCGAGACCCAGTACTTC,CASSSQLAGVRETQYF
few,TRBD1,TRBV5-1,TRBJ1-1,TGCGCCAGCAGCTTCCGGGACAGGCAGCCTGAAGCTTTCTTT,CASSFRDRQPEAFF
NA,TRBD1,TRBV13,TRBJ2-5,TGTGCCAGCAGCTCAGGGGGTCTAGAGACCCAGTACTTC,CASSSGGLETQYF
NA,NA,TRBV7-2,TRBJ2-7,TGTGCCAGCAGCGAGAAGGGTCGGCCGTGGGGCTACGAGCAGTACTTC,CASSEKGRPWGYEQYF
NA,NA,TRBV2,TRBJ2-7,TGTGCCAGCATAGTAAGTCCCCCCTACGAGCAGTACTTC,CASIVSPPYEQYF
once,NA,TRBV5-1,TRBJ1-5,TGCGCCAGCAGCTTGTCGTGGGGTACTCAGCCCCAGCATTTT,CASSLSWGTQPQHF
NA,NA,TRBV19,TRBJ1-3,TGTGCCAGTATAGACAGGCAAACTGGAAACACCATATATTTT,CASIDRQTGNTIYF
NA,NA,TRBV10-3,TRBJ1-2,TGTGCCATCAGTGTTGGGGCGGGTGACTATGGCTACACCTTC,CAISVGAGDYGYTF
NA,NA,TRBV7-9,TRBJ2-7,TGTGCCAGCAGCTCCCTGTGGGCACGAGAGCAGTACTTC,CASSSLWAREQYF
few,TRBD1,TRBV28,TRBJ1-5,TGTGCCAGCAGGGAGACAGGGCAGCCCCAGCATTTT,CASRETGQPQHF
NA,TRBD2,TRBV7-9,TRBJ2-1,TGTGCCAGCAGCGGGAGGATCGGGGGGGCGTACAATGAGCAGTTCTTC,CASSGRIGGAYNEQFF
NA,NA,TRBV19,TRBJ1-5,TGTGCCAGTAGAGGTGGGTCCCTCGGAGGCAATCAGCCCCAGCATTTT,CASRGGSLGGNQPQHF
NA,NA,TRBV7-9,TRBJ2-7,TGTGCCAGCAGCTTAGTAACAGGTTGGAACGAGCAGTACTTC,CASSLVTGWNEQYF
NA,NA,TRBV5-6,TRBJ2-7,TGTGCCAGCAGCTTGTTTAGTTCCTACGAGCAGTACTTC,CASSLFSSYEQYF
NA,TRBD1,TRBV6-5,TRBJ2-5,TGTGCCAGCAGTTACAGGGGGCGAGGAGAGACCCAGTACTTC,CASSYRGRGETQYF
NA,NA,TRBV13,TRBJ1-3,TGTGCCAGCAGCCTCACAGACCGCTCTGGAAACACCATATATTTT,CASSLTDRSGNTIYF
medium-sized,TRBD1,TRBV4-3,TRBJ1-4,TGCGCCAGCAGCCAAGAAGAGGGGACAGGAGGAGAAAAACTGTTTTTT,CASSQEEGTGGEKLFF
NA,NA,TRBV6-7,TRBJ1-1,TGTGCCAGCAGTTACTCGTCGGGTGGAACTGAAGCTTTCTTT,CASSYSSGGTEAFF
once,TRBD2,TRBV5-4,TRBJ2-7,TGTGCCACAAGCGGGACCTCCTACGAGCAGTACTTC,CATSGTSYEQYF
NA,NA,TRBV5-4,TRBJ1-5,TGTGCCAGCAGCTTGGAAGGGGGTCAGCCCCAGCATTTT,CASSLEGGQPQHF
NA,TRBD1,TRBV11-2,TRBJ2-2,TGTGCCAGCAGCTTAGGCAGGGCAGGGGGCTCCGGGGAGCTGTTTTTT,CASSLGRAGGSGELFF
NA,TRBD2,TRBV5-1,TRBJ2-7,TGCGCCAGCAGCACCGGACTAGCAGACTCCTACGAGCAGTACTTC,CASSTGLADSYEQYF
few,TRBD1,TRBV18,TRBJ2-7,TGTGCCAGCTCACCAACGGTGGACAGGGGCGAGCAGTACTTC,CASSPTVDRGEQYF
NA,NA,TRBV20-1,TRBJ2-7,TGCAGTGCTGGGCTACACTACGAGCAGTACTTC,CSAGLHYEQYF
NA,TRBD2,TRBV10-3,TRBJ2-3,TGTGCCATCAGGCGGGAGGGGGGCACAGATACGCAGTATTTT,CAIRREGGTDTQYF
NA,TRBD1,TRBV9,TRBJ1-2,TGTGCCAGCAGCGTGGACAGGGGCTCGCAAGGCTACACCTTC,CASSVDRGSQGYTF
NA,TRBD2,TRBV2,TRBJ2-1,TGTGCCAGCAGTTCCCGCCTTAGCGGGAGACACAATGAGCAGTTCTTC,CASSSRLSGRHNEQFF
NA,TRBD2,TRBV6-5,TRBJ2-7,TGTGCCACCCTAGGCGGGGGGGCCTACGAGCAGTACTTC,CATLGGGAYEQYF
NA,NA,TRBV7-3,TRBJ1-3,TGTGCCAGCAGCCCCCGGTTCGCTTCTGGAAACACCATATATTTT,CASSPRFASGNTIYF
NA,TRBD2,TRBV4-3,TRBJ2-7,TGCGCCAGCAGCCAAGAGCTAGCGGAAAGCTCCTACGAGCAGTACTTC,CASSQELAESSYEQYF
NA,NA,TRBV5-4,TRBJ1-4,TGTGCCAGCAGGTTATCGGGGGCGGGTGAAAAACTGTTTTTT,CASRLSGAGEKLFF
NA,NA,TRBV7-2,TRBJ1-1,TGTGCCAGCAGCGCCACCTGGAACACTGAAGCTTTCTTT,CASSATWNTEAFF
NA,NA,TRBV11-1,TRBJ1-4,TGTGCCAGCAGCTTAACTCGGAGTGAAAAACTGTTTTTT,CASSLTRSEKLFF
NA,TRBD1,TRBV14,TRBJ1-2,TGTGCCAGGATGGGGAGGAGGGGGCAAGGGTATGGCTACACCTTC,CARMGRRGQGYGYTF
NA,NA,TRBV7-2,TRBJ1-1,TGTGCCAGCAGCCAGGCCCTGATGACTGAAGCTTTCTTT,CASSQALMTEAFF
NA,TRBD2,TRBV5-1,TRBJ2-5,TGCGCCAGCAGCTTGGTAATGGGACTAGCGGGGGAACGTCGCCGAGAGACCCAGTACTTC,CASSLVMGLAGERRRETQYF
once,NA,TRBV11-3,TRBJ1-3,TGTGCCAGCAGCTTAGAGTCTGGAAACACCATATATTTT,CASSLESGNTIYF